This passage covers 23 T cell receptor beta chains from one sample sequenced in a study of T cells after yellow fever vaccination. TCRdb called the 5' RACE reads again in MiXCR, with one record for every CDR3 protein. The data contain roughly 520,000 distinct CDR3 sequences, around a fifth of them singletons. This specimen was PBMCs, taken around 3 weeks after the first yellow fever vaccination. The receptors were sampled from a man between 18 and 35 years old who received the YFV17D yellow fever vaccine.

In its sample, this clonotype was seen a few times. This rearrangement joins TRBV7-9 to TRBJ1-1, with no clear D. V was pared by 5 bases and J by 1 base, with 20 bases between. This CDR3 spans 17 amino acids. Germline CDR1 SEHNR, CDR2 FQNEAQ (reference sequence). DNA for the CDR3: TGTGCCAGCAGCCATCCGCCACCCTTTATCACGAACACTGAAGCTTTCTTT. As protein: CASSHPPPFITNTEAFF.

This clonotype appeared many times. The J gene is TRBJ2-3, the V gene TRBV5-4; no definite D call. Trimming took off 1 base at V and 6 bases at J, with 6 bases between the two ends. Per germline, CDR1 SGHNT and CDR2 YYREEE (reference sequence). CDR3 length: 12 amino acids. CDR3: CASSLQGDTQYF. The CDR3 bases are TGTGCCAGCAGCTTGCAAGGGGATACGCAGTATTTT. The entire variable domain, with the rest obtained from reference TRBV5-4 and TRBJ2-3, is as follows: ETGVTQSPTHLIKTRGQQVTLRCSSQSGHNTVSWYQQALGQGPQFIFQYYREEENGRGNFPPRFSGLQFPNYSSELNVNALELDDSALYLCASSLQGDTQYFGPGTRLTVL.

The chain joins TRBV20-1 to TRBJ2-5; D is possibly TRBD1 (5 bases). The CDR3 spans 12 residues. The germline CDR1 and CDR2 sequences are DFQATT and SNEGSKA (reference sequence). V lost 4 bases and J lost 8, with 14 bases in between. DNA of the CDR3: TGCAGTGCTACCCCCCATCAGGGTACCCAGTACTTC. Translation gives CSATPHQGTQYF.

Written as DNA, the CDR3 is TGTGCCAGCAGCGCAGCCTGGGGCACTGAAGCTTTCTTT. This codes for CASSAAWGTEAFF. J is TRBJ1-1 and V is TRBV7-3; no clear D. The CDR3 runs 13 residues. V shed 5 bases and J shed 4 bases, with 11 bases lying between them. Looked up from germline, CDR1 is SGHTA and CDR2 is FQGTGA.

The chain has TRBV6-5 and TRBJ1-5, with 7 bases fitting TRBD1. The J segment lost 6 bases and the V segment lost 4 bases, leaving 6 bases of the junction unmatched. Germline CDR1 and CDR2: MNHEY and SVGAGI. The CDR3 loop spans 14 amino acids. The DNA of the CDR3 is TGTGCCAGCAGTTTCTGGGACAGCGCTCAGCCCCAGCATTTT. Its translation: CASSFWDSAQPQHF.

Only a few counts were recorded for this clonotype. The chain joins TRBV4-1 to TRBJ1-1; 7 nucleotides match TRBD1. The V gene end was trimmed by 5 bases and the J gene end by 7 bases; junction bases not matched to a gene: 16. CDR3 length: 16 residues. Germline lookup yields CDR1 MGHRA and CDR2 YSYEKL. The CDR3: CASSARLQTGQDEAFF. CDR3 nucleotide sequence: TGCGCCAGCAGCGCCCGACTCCAGACAGGGCAGGATGAAGCTTTCTTT.

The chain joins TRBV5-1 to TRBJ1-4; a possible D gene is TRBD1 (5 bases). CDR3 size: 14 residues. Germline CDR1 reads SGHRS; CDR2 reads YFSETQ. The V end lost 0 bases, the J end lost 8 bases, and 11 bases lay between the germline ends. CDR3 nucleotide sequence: TGCGCCAGCAGCTTGGTTGGGGCTGGGGAAAAACTGTTTTTT. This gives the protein CASSLVGAGEKLFF. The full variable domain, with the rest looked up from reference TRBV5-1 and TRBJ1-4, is KAGVTQTPRYLIKTRGQQVTLSCSPISGHRSVSWYQQTPGQGLQFLFEYFSETQRNKGNFPGRFSGRQFSNSRSEMNVSTLELGDSALYLCASSLVGAGEKLFFGSGTQLSVL.

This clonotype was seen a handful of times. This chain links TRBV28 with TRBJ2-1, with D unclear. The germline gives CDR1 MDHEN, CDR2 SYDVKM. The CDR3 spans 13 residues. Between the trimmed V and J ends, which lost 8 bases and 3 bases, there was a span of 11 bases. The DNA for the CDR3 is TGTGCCAGCGTAAAGGGTAACTACAATGAGCAGTTCTTC. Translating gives CASVKGNYNEQFF. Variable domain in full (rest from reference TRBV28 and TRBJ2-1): DVKVTQSSRYLVKRTGEKVFLECVQDMDHENMFWYRQDPGLGLRLIYFSYDVKMKEKGDIPEGYSVSREKKERFSLILESASTNQTSMYLCASVKGNYNEQFFGPGTRLTVL.

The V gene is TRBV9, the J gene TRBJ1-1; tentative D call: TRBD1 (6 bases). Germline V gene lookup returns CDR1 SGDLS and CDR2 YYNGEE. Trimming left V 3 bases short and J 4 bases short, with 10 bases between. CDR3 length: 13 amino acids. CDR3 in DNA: TGTGCCAGCAGCGCAGGGGCGGGCACTGAAGCTTTCTTT. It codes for CASSAGAGTEAFF.

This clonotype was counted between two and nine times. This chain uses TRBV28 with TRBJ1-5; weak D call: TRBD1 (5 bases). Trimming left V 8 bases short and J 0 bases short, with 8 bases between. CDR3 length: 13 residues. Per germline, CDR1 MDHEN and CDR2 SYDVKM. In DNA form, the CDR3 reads TGTGCCAGCGGGACGGTTAGCAATCAGCCCCAGCATTTT. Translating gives CASGTVSNQPQHF. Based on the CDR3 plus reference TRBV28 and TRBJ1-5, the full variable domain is DVKVTQSSRYLVKRTGEKVFLECVQDMDHENMFWYRQDPGLGLRLIYFSYDVKMKEKGDIPEGYSVSREKKERFSLILESASTNQTSMYLCASGTVSNQPQHFGDGTRLSIL.

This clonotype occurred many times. The CDR3 protein is CASSLTNTDSEQYF. The CDR3 nucleotides read TGTGCCAGCAGCCTTACTAATACTGATTCCGAGCAGTACTTC. The chain combines TRBV7-9 with TRBJ2-7; no definite D call. The CDR3 totals 14 residues. The V gene's germline CDR1 is SEHNR and CDR2 FQNEAQ (reference sequence). V was pared by 5 bases and J by 6 bases, with 17 bases between.

CDR3 amino acids: CASSLLVGPGELFF. CDR3 coding DNA: TGTGCCAGCAGCTTGCTCGTGGGACCCGGGGAGCTGTTTTTT. This sequence joins TRBV7-2 and TRBJ2-2; D may correspond to TRBD1 or TRBD2 (5 bases each). Germline CDR1 is SGHTA and CDR2 is FQGNSA. V was cut by 3 bases and J by 6 bases, with 11 bases left in between. The CDR3 runs 14 residues.

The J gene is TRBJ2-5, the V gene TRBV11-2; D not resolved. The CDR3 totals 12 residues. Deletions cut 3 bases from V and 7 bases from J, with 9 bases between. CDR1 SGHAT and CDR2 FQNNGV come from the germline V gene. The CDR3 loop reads CASSLDPRTQYF. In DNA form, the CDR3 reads TGTGCCAGCAGCTTGGACCCCCGGACCCAGTACTTC.

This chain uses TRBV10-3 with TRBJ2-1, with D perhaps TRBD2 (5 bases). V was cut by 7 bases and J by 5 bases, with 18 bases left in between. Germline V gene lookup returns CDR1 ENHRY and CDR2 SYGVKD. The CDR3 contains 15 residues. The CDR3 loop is CAINWEKDPNNEQFF. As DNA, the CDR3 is TGTGCCATCAATTGGGAGAAAGACCCCAACAATGAGCAGTTCTTC.

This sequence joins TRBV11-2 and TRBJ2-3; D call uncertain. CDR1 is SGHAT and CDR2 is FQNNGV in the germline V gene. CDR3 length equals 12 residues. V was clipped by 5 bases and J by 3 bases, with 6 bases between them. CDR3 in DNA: TGTGCCAGCAGCCCATGGACAGATACGCAGTATTTT. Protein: CASSPWTDTQYF.

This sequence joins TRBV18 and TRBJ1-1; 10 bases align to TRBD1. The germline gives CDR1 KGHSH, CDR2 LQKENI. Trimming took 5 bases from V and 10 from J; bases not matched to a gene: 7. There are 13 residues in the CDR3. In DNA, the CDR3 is TGTGCCAGCTCAGCCGGGACAGGGGACGCAGCTTTCTTT. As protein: CASSAGTGDAAFF.

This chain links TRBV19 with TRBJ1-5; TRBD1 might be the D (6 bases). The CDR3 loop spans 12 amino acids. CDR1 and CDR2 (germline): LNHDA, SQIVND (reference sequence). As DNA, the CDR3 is TGTGCGACGGGGGCGGGTAATCAGCCCCAGCATTTT. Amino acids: CATGAGNQPQHF.

Here the CDR3 DNA reads TGTGCCAGCAGTTTATATCCAGGGAATCCCAAAAACATTCAGTACTTC. Amino acid sequence: CASSLYPGNPKNIQYF. The chain is built from TRBV28 and TRBJ2-4; D is perhaps TRBD1 (5 bases). Deletions cut 1 base from V and 2 bases from J, with 12 bases between. The CDR3 has 16 amino acids. CDR1 and CDR2 (germline): MDHEN, SYDVKM.

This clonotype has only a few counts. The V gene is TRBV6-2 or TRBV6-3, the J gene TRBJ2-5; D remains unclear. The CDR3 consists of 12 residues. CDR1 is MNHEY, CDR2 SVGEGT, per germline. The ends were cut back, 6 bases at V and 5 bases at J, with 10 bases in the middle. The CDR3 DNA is TGTGCCAGCAGATTCCCCGGGGAGACCCAGTACTTC. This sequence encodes CASRFPGETQYF.

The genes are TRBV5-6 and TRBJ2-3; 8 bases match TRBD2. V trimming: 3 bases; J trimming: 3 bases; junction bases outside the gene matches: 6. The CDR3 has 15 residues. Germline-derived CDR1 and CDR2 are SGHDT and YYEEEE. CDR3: CASSSPTSVTDTQYF. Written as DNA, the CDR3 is TGTGCCAGCAGCTCCCCGACTAGCGTGACAGATACGCAGTATTTT.

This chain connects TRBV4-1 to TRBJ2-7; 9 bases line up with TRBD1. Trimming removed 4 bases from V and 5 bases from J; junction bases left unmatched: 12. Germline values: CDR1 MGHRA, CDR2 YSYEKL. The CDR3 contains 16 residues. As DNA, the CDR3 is TGCGCCAGCAGCCCCAATACCGGGACAGGGTCAAACGAGCAGTACTTC. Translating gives CASSPNTGTGSNEQYF.

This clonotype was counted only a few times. CDR3 protein: CASSVTGGRNTEAFF. In nucleotides, the CDR3 is TGTGCCAGCAGCGTGACAGGGGGCCGGAACACTGAAGCTTTCTTT. The rearrangement joins TRBV7-9 to TRBJ1-1, with 10 bases fitting TRBD1. Germline trimming cut 5 bases from V and 1 base from J; bases unmatched to any gene: 4. The CDR3 is made up of 15 amino acids. Looked up from germline, CDR1 is SEHNR and CDR2 is FQNEAQ (reference sequence).

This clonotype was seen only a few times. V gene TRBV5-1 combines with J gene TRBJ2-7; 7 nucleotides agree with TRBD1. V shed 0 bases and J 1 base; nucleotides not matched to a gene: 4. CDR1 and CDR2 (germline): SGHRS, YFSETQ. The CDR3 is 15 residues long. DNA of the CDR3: TGCGCCAGCAGCTTGGCCCCAGGGGGATCCTACGAGCAGTACTTC. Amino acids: CASSLAPGGSYEQYF.